What follows are 10 T cell receptor beta chains derived from one specimen sequenced in a study of CD8+ T cells in alopecia areata. TCR sequencing used cDNA made by reverse transcription of extracted RNA. This table comes from immunoSEQ multiplex PCR, and its TCRdb copy is limited to in-frame clones, with some not included. The specimen gives some 2,600 clones without singletons; the ten biggest hold almost 40%. What was sequenced was lesional skin. Source of these receptors: a C3H/HeJ mouse with alopecia areata. For this mouse line, the MHC haplotype is H2-k.

This clone was seen a few times. This is likely an artifact of a read error, given a far larger clone one base away. Mouse names are used for the genes. The CDR3: CTCSAAQAEAETLYF. The CDR3 DNA, read in part, is TGCACCTGCAGTGCAGCCCAGGCGGAGGCAGAA. This chain uses TRBV1 with TRBJ2-3; D uncertain. The CDR3 goes on 4 residues after the read ends, and that part is filled in from the germline J gene. The V gene lost 1 base and the J gene lost 3 bases, with 11 bases spanning the gap. Germline CDR1 NSQYPW, CDR2 LRSPGD (reference sequence). CDR3 length: 15 amino acids.

This clone was found many times. The genes and germline here are from mouse. The CDR3 bases that were read are TGTGCAAGCCCCAGGGAAGGTGCAGAA. Its protein is CASPREGAE. Given in full, the CDR3 is CASPREGAETLYF. J is TRBJ2-3 and V is TRBV16, with D possibly matching TRBD1 (5 bases). The sequence runs out 4 residues before the end of the CDR3; the remainder is reconstructed from the germline J gene. This CDR3 is 13 amino acids long. CDR1 and CDR2 from the germline V gene are SGHSA and FRNQAP. V was clipped by 8 bases and J by 1 base, with 10 bases between them.

This clone has at least ten counts. Mouse germline and gene names are used. The read terminates 4 residues ahead of where the CDR3 ends, so the germline J gene completes it. V is TRBV31 and J is TRBJ2-7, with 8 bases aligning to TRBD2. Germline assignment: CDR1 GKSSPN and CDR2 SITVG. With 0 bases clipped from V and 3 bases from J, the junction kept 1 base outside the gene matches. CDR3 length: 13 residues. The CDR3 loop is CAWSLTGVYEQYF. CDR3 DNA, as far as it was read: TGTGCCTGGAGTCTGACTGGGGTCTAT.

This clone was observed at least ten times. These gene names are mouse names. The read falls 4 residues short of the CDR3 end, and the missing part is taken from the germline J gene. The chain is built from TRBV13-1 and TRBJ1-1, with D tentatively TRBD1 (5 bases). Trimming left V 3 bases short and J 3 bases short, with 9 bases between. The V gene's germline CDR1 is NSHNY and CDR2 SYGAGN. There are 13 residues in the CDR3. The sequenced CDR3 bases are TGTGCCAGCAGTGGGCAGGGAGACACA. Translating it yields CASSGQGDT. The full CDR3 protein reads CASSGQGDTEVFF.

There are many counts of this clone. Mouse germline and gene names are used. The CDR3 here is CASSGLGANAEQFF. The CDR3 DNA, read in part, is TGTGCCAGCAGTGGACTGGGGGCTAATGCT. V gene TRBV13-1 combines with J gene TRBJ2-1, with 9 bases matching TRBD2. The read terminates 4 residues before the CDR3 end, so the remaining end is supplied by the germline J gene. The CDR3 loop spans 14 amino acids. Germline V gene data show CDR1 as NSHNY and CDR2 as SYGAGN. J lost 5 bases, V lost 3 bases, and 3 bases had no gene match.

This clone was seen repeatedly, ten times or more. The gene names here belong to mouse. The CDR3 loop reads CASSIWGGSYAEQFF. The DNA read from the CDR3 is TGTGCCAGCAGTATTTGGGGGGGGTCCTATGCT. The V and J genes are TRBV14 and TRBJ2-1; 8 bases are shared with TRBD2. The read halts 4 residues ahead of the CDR3 end, with the missing end drawn from the germline J gene. Trimming cost V 4 bases and J 3 bases; bases outside gene matches: 6. The CDR3 totals 15 residues. Germline V CDR1 and CDR2: SGHDT, FRDEAV. The variable domain in full, with the rest retrieved from reference TRBV14 and TRBJ2-1, is EAGVTQSPRYAVLQEGQAVSFWCDPISGHDTLYWYQQPRDQGPQLLVYFRDEAVIDNSQLPSDRFSAVRPKGTNSTLKIQSAKQGDTATYLCASSIWGGSYAEQFFGPGTRLTVL.

This clone has at least ten counts. At residue 12, the TCRdb protein and translated DNA are inconsistent; the protein given comes from the DNA. These gene names are mouse names. This CDR3 reads CASGENRFPGNTLYF. The covered CDR3 bases are TGTGCCAGCGGTGAAAACAGATTTCCTGGAAATACG. The chain combines TRBV13-2 with TRBJ1-3, with D unresolved. The sequence runs out 3 residues before the end of the CDR3; the remainder is reconstructed from the germline J gene. The CDR3 runs to 15 residues. Trimming took 2 bases from V and 2 from J, leaving 11 bases between them. The germline CDR1 and CDR2 sequences are NNHNN and SYGAGS (reference sequence).

This clone was found many times. A far larger clone is one base from this, pointing to a likely read error. Gene names are mouse gene names. The read falls 4 residues short of the CDR3 end, and the missing part is taken from the germline J gene. The sample has other DNA sequences that encode this CDR3 too. V is TRBV19 and J is TRBJ2-1; D is uncertain. Germline V gene lookup returns CDR1 FNHDT and CDR2 SITEND (reference sequence). The CDR3 has 13 amino acids. Incomplete CDR3 DNA: TGTGCCAGCAGTATGAGCCTGGAGGCT. Translating it yields CASSMSLEA. In full, the CDR3 reads CASSMSLEAEQFF.

The sample holds a few counts of this clone. Gene names and germline match the mouse. The read falls 4 residues short of the CDR3 end, and the missing part is taken from the germline J gene. The chain is built from TRBV5 and TRBJ2-4; possible D gene TRBD1, 6 bases. The CDR3 is made up of 14 amino acids. Trimming removed 4 bases at V and 2 bases at J, with 10 bases between. Germline V gene lookup returns CDR1 LGHNA and CDR2 YNLKQL (reference sequence). The CDR3 here is CASSPTGPQNTLYF. CDR3 bases read: TGTGCCAGCAGCCCGACAGGCCCTCAAAAC.

Turning to this clone: TCRdb's protein sequence differs at residue 15 from the translated DNA; the protein presented here follows the DNA. Gene names denote mouse genes. The CDR3 extends 3 residues past the end of the read, so its final part is completed from the germline J gene. The chain joins TRBV5 to TRBJ1-6; 11 bases fit TRBD1. TRBJ1-6 is recorded as an ORF, its role being uncertain. Germline CDR1 reads LGHNA; CDR2 reads YNLKQL (reference sequence). This CDR3 is built from 18 residues. The V gene end was trimmed by 6 bases and the J gene end by 0 bases; junction bases not matched to a gene: 7. CDR3 DNA, as far as it was read: TGTGCCAGCAGTATGGGGGACAGGGGGAATTCCTATAATTCGCCC. Protein product: CASSMGDRGNSYNSP. The CDR3 reads in full as CASSMGDRGNSYNSPLYF.